This TCR beta chain was sequenced for a study of cytomegalovirus exposure and HLA in healthy donors. After removal of 2 bases from V and 3 bases from J, the junction contained 2 bases not matched to a gene. Germline-derived CDR1 and CDR2 are MGHRA and YSYEKL. This CDR3 region has 14 residues. 60 Vbeta and 13 Jbeta primers were used in PCR. Sequenced by immunoSEQ multiplex PCR; TCRdb stores in-frame clones only, minus some. Of approximately 88,000 clones listed, approximately 77% were seen once; the top ten hold approximately 3.7%. This sequence joins TRBV4-1 and TRBJ2-7; 9 nucleotides align to TRBD1. Source material: PBMCs. This TCR came from a man between 25 and 39 years old in good health and CMV-seronegative. The CDR3 spells CASSQPGQGYEQYF. The CDR3 DNA sequence: TGCGCCAGCAGCCAACCGGGACAGGGCTACGAGCAGTACTTC.